These 14 T cell receptor beta chains were sequenced from one sample in a study of OX40 agonist ivuxolimab in advanced cancers. Generated by immunoSEQ multiplex PCR, the TCRdb table keeps only in-frame clones and is missing some. The sample holds roughly 13,000 clones, approximately 94% seen once. The specimen was CD4+ or CD8+ T cells sorted from blood, collected in a trial of the OX40 agonist ivuxolimab. Receptors originate from an adult with an advanced solid tumor such as melanoma, head and neck, liver or kidney cancer.

The gene calls are TRBV2 and TRBJ1-4; D is unclear. The V gene lost 2 bases and the J gene lost 4 bases, with 8 bases spanning the gap. The CDR3 covers 14 residues. Germline V gives CDR1 SNHLY, CDR2 FYNNEI. The DNA for the CDR3 is TGTGCCAGCAGTGAATATGGCAGTAATGAAAAACTGTTTTTT. Translating it yields CASSEYGSNEKLFF.

CDR3 DNA sequence: TGTGCCAGCAGTTACGGAACTAACTATGGCTACACCTTC. It specifies CASSYGTNYGYTF. The V call is TRBV6-5, the J call TRBJ1-2; D is ambiguous. Germline V gene data show CDR1 as MNHEY and CDR2 as SVGAGI. The CDR3 is 13 residues long. The ends were cut back, 2 bases at V and 0 bases at J, with 4 bases in the middle.

The chain is built from TRBV5-6 and TRBJ1-1, with a tentative D call TRBD1 (6 bases). The CDR3 totals 14 residues. Germline CDR1 and CDR2: SGHDT and YYEEEE. V was clipped by 2 bases and J by 1 base, with 9 bases between them. CDR3 coding DNA: TGTGCCAGCAGCTTCGTGGGGGCGAACACTGAAGCTTTCTTT. Protein product: CASSFVGANTEAFF.

J is TRBJ2-5 and V is TRBV11-3; tentatively, D is TRBD1 (5 bases). V lost 4 bases, J lost 0 bases, and 9 bases lay in between. Germline loops: CDR1 SGHNT, CDR2 YENEEA. This CDR3 comprises 14 residues. In DNA, the CDR3 is TGTGCCAGCAGCTCCCAGGACAACCAAGAGACCCAGTACTTC. Its protein is CASSSQDNQETQYF.

This rearrangement joins TRBV30 to TRBJ2-7; 9 bases line up with TRBD1. The CDR3 sequence is 14 residues long. The V gene end was trimmed by 2 bases and the J gene end by 4 bases; junction bases not matched to a gene: 6. The germline V gene encodes CDR1 GTSNPN and CDR2 SVGIG (reference sequence). CDR3 nucleotide sequence: TGTGCCTGGAGTTCTGGACAGGGGTTTTACGAGCAGTACTTC. It yields the protein CAWSSGQGFYEQYF. Combining the CDR3 with reference TRBV30 and TRBJ2-7 gives the whole variable domain SQTIHQWPATLVQPVGSPLSLECTVEGTSNPNLYWYRQAAGRGLQLLFYSVGIGQISSEVPQNLSASRPQDRQFILSSKKLLLSDSGFYLCAWSSGQGFYEQYFGPGTRLTVT.

This sequence joins TRBV5-1 and TRBJ2-3; D is unclear. V lost 2 bases and J lost 5, with 18 bases in between. The CDR3 extends over 16 amino acids. Germline values: CDR1 SGHRS, CDR2 YFSETQ. The chain's CDR3 is CASSLEDHLSGDTQYF. Here the CDR3 DNA reads TGCGCCAGCAGCTTAGAGGATCACCTATCGGGAGATACGCAGTATTTT.

This chain connects TRBV27 to TRBJ2-1, with D possibly TRBD1 on 5 matching bases. Germline lookup yields CDR1 MNHEY and CDR2 SMNVEV (reference sequence). The CDR3 is made up of 15 amino acids. V was cut by 1 base and J by 0 bases, with 7 bases left in between. The CDR3: CASSLYRSSYNEQFF. The CDR3, as DNA: TGTGCCAGCAGTTTATACAGGAGCTCCTACAATGAGCAGTTCTTC.

The rearrangement links TRBV19 to TRBJ2-1; 10 nucleotides match TRBD2. Germline trimming cut 1 base from V and 10 bases from J; bases unmatched to any gene: 1. Per germline, CDR1 LNHDA and CDR2 SQIVND (reference sequence). The CDR3 consists of 13 residues. CDR3 coding DNA: TGTGCCAGTAGTATAGTACTAGCGGGGGAGCAGTTCTTC. Its translation: CASSIVLAGEQFF.

This chain connects TRBV6-1 to TRBJ2-7, with 13 positions matching TRBD2. The CDR3 contains 15 residues. V gave up 3 bases and J gave up 3 bases; unmatched junction bases: 2. Germline V gene lookup returns CDR1 MNHNS and CDR2 SASEGT. Here the CDR3 DNA reads TGTGCCAGCAGTGATGGGACTAGCGGGGTCTACGAGCAGTACTTC. It encodes CASSDGTSGVYEQYF.

This clone was picked up one time. V is TRBV9 and J is TRBJ2-1; 9 nucleotides match TRBD2. Germline CDR1 reads SGDLS; CDR2 reads YYNGEE. The CDR3 is made up of 15 amino acids. After removal of 4 bases from V and 4 bases from J, the junction contained 6 bases not matched to a gene. Here the CDR3 DNA reads TGTGCCAGCAGCATTAGCGGGAGCCTTTACAATGAGCAGTTCTTC. This gives the protein CASSISGSLYNEQFF. Full variable domain (outside the CDR3, taken from reference TRBV9 and TRBJ2-1): DSGVTQTPKHLITATGQRVTLRCSPRSGDLSVYWYQQSLDQGLQFLIQYYNGEERAKGNILERFSAQQFPDLHSELNLSSLELGDSALYFCASSISGSLYNEQFFGPGTRLTVL.

The rearrangement uses TRBV6-5 and TRBJ1-1; the match to TRBD1 covers 9 bases. CDR3 length: 15 amino acids. Germline V gene lookup returns CDR1 MNHEY and CDR2 SVGAGI. Unmatched junction bases numbered 11, after V lost 5 bases and J lost 7 bases. The DNA for the CDR3 is TGTGCCAGCAGTCCCCTAGACACAGGGGGCATTGAAGCTTTCTTT. This gives the protein CASSPLDTGGIEAFF.

The V gene is TRBV7-2, the J gene TRBJ2-6; D gene unclear. There are 18 residues in the CDR3. The V gene's germline CDR1 is SGHTA and CDR2 FQGNSA. Deletions cut 1 base from V and 0 bases from J, with 13 bases between. The CDR3 here is CASSLVGVRVSGANVLTF. CDR3 DNA: TGTGCCAGCAGCTTAGTAGGAGTACGGGTCTCTGGGGCCAACGTCCTGACTTTC.

The rearrangement links TRBV7-9 to TRBJ2-7; 8 nucleotides agree with TRBD2. Per the germline V gene, CDR1 is SEHNR and CDR2 is FQNEAQ (reference sequence). The CDR3 extends over 17 amino acids. With 6 bases clipped from V and 4 bases from J, the junction kept 17 bases outside the gene matches. This chain's CDR3 is CASRDGGDGRAGYEQYF. DNA for the CDR3: TGTGCCAGCAGGGACGGCGGAGACGGGAGGGCCGGGTACGAGCAGTACTTC.

The chain is built from TRBV2 and TRBJ2-7; 7 nucleotides agree with TRBD1. The CDR3 covers 15 residues. The junction had 7 bases not matched to a gene; V was cut back by 1 base and J by 4 bases. Germline lookup yields CDR1 SNHLY and CDR2 FYNNEI. DNA of the CDR3: TGTGCCAGCAGTGAAGGGGACAGACGAGTATACGAGCAGTACTTC. This codes for CASSEGDRRVYEQYF.